This TCR beta chain was profiled in a study of cytomegalovirus exposure and HLA in healthy donors. Germline CDR1 SGHRS, CDR2 YFSETQ. V was pared by 8 bases and J by 2 bases, with 8 bases of the junction left unmatched. The CDR3 is made up of 14 amino acids. Regarding this clone: Antigen specificity is unknown.

Study conclusions and caveats: Later, an analysis showed that TCR beta chains associated with HLA were more clonally expanded than others that were equally common.

With 60 Vbeta and 13 Jbeta primers, the PCR was carried out. Original methodology: There were around 77 million unique TCR beta chains by a later count, and about 12 million of them were shared. Profiling relied on immunoSEQ multiplex PCR, and the TCRdb table lists in-frame clones only, not all of them. V, J and clone size derive from that table, while D and trimming were established from the DNA sequence. The sample has approximately 100,000 clones, approximately 81% seen once. The sequence was obtained from a man aged 40-55 years in good health and CMV-seropositive. The chain employs TRBV5-1 and TRBJ2-3; 7 bases align to TRBD2. The sample consisted of PBMCs. The CDR3 region has the DNA TGCGCCAGTTCGACTAGCAGTCACACAGATACGCAGTATTTT. It yields the protein CASSTSSHTDTQYF.